This T cell receptor (beta chain) was profiled in a study of technical replicates of blood from a few donors. Measured with immunoSEQ multiplex PCR; TCRdb has only the in-frame clones, and not every one. This table has about 100,000 clones, 95% appearing once. From germline, CDR1 is SGHDT and CDR2 YYEEEE. V lost 4 bases and J lost 3, with 7 bases in between. CDR3 size: 12 residues. V and J are TRBV5-6 and TRBJ1-1; unclear D gene. The TCR was taken from a human donor in good health. Sample: T cells isolated from PBMCs. The CDR3 is CASSPRYTEAFF. CDR3 nucleotides: TGTGCCAGCAGCCCCCGGTACACTGAAGCTTTCTTT. The entire variable domain, with the rest obtained from reference TRBV5-6 and TRBJ1-1, is as follows: DAGVTQSPTHLIKTRGQQVTLRCSPKSGHDTVSWYQQALGQGPQFIFQYYEEEERQRGNFPDRFSGHQFPNYSSELNVNALLLGDSALYLCASSPRYTEAFFGQGTRLTVV.